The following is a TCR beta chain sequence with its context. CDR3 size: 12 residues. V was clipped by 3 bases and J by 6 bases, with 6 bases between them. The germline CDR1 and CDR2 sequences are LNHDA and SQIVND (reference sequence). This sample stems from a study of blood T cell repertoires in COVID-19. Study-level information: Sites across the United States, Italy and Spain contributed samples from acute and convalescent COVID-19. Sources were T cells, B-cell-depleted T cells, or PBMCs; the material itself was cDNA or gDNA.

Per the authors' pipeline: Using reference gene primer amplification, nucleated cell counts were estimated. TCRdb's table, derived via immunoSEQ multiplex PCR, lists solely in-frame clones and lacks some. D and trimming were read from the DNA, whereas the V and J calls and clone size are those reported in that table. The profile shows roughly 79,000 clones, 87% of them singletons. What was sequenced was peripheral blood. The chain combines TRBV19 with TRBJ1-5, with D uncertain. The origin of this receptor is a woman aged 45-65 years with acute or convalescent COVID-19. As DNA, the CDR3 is TGTGCCAGTAGTATTTCAGGTCAGCCCCAGCATTTT. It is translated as CASSISGQPQHF.